These 16 T cell receptor beta chains share one sample of origin, sequenced in a study of vaccination and CD4 T cells after COVID-19. Scientists ran DNA taken from cultured CD4+ T cells through the Oncomine TCR Beta short-read assay for sequencing. TCRdb used MiXCR to reprocess the PCR reads, holding one entry per CDR3 protein. The top ten hold roughly 9% of the sample, which has about 17,000 distinct CDR3 sequences, 45% to 55% seen once. The antigens for these receptors are not known. The treatment: roughly ten-day PBMC culture with coronavirus spike peptide pools or control peptides (ViraFEST assay). Material for sequencing was CD4+ T cells from blood, cultured in vitro. These receptors were obtained from a human donor who had recovered from COVID-19.

The chain joins TRBV27 to TRBJ2-2; D might be TRBD2 (6 bases). V was pared by 6 bases and J by 0 bases, with 14 bases between. The germline V gene has CDR1 MNHEY and CDR2 SMNVEV (reference sequence). The length of the CDR3 is 16 residues. DNA of the CDR3: TGTGCCAGCAGCCCGATAGGACTAACGAACACCGGGGAGCTGTTTTTT. Residues: CASSPIGLTNTGELFF.

The chain employs TRBV19 and TRBJ2-7, with D uncertain. Trimming stripped 3 bases from V and 1 base from J, with 10 bases between. CDR1 LNHDA and CDR2 SQIVND come from the germline V gene (reference sequence). This CDR3 is built from 14 residues. In DNA, the CDR3 is TGTGCCAGTAGTATGGGCGGCTTTTCCTACGAGCAGTACTTC. This encodes CASSMGGFSYEQYF.

The chain joins TRBV2 to TRBJ2-3; no firm D call. The ends were cut back, 5 bases at V and 0 bases at J, with 9 bases in the middle. The length of the CDR3 is 14 residues. Per germline, CDR1 SNHLY and CDR2 FYNNEI. For the CDR3, the DNA is TGTGCCAGCAGTCCGGCGGTTAGCACAGATACGCAGTATTTT. Translation gives CASSPAVSTDTQYF.

The chain joins TRBV14 to TRBJ1-1; weak D call: TRBD1 (6 bases). Between the trimmed V and J ends, which lost 3 bases and 3 bases, there was a span of 14 bases. CDR1 and CDR2 (germline): SGHDN, FVKESK. This CDR3 has 15 amino acids. CDR3 nucleotide sequence: TGTGCCAGCAGCCAGTGGGGGGCTCGGTACACTGAAGCTTTCTTT. This translates into CASSQWGARYTEAFF.

This sequence joins TRBV20-1 and TRBJ2-1; D could derive from TRBD1 or TRBD2 (7 bases each). Trimming removed 4 bases from V and 0 bases from J, with 16 bases in between. In germline, CDR1 is DFQATT, CDR2 SNEGSKA (reference sequence). This CDR3 is 16 amino acids long. The CDR3 DNA sequence: TGCAGTGCTATCCTTGGGAGGGGGCACTCCTACAATGAGCAGTTCTTC. The encoded protein is CSAILGRGHSYNEQFF.

The chain has TRBV7-6 and TRBJ2-2; D unresolved. The CDR3 has 14 residues. CDR1 is SGHVS, CDR2 FNYEAQ, per germline. The V end was cut by 4 bases, the J end by 5 bases, with 11 bases between. This chain's CDR3 is CASSSRYGTGELFF. CDR3 bases: TGTGCCAGCAGCTCCCGCTACGGGACCGGGGAGCTGTTTTTT.

This clonotype has a handful of counts. The chain joins TRBV6-5 to TRBJ1-1, with D uncertain. Germline lookup yields CDR1 MNHEY and CDR2 SVGAGI. The CDR3 runs 14 residues. Between the trimmed V and J ends, which lost 0 bases and 11 bases, there was a span of 16 bases. The chain's CDR3 is CASSYSKSVLDAFF. Written as DNA, the CDR3 is TGTGCCAGCAGTTACTCGAAATCCGTCCTTGACGCTTTCTTT.

The chain carries TRBV20-1 and TRBJ2-1, with D perhaps assigned TRBD1 or TRBD2 (6 bases each). Germline loops: CDR1 DFQATT, CDR2 SNEGSKA (reference sequence). The length of the CDR3 is 14 residues. V was cut by 5 bases and J by 9 bases, with 20 bases left in between. CDR3: CSAGGGPGRGEQFF. CDR3 in DNA: TGCAGTGCTGGAGGGGGTCCGGGTAGGGGTGAGCAGTTCTTC.

The genes are TRBV30 and TRBJ2-5; weak D call: TRBD2 (6 bases). The germline gives CDR1 GTSNPN, CDR2 SVGIG (reference sequence). The CDR3 totals 13 residues. V shed 1 base and J shed 2 bases, with 8 bases lying between them. The CDR3 spells CAWSDGGQETQYF. The CDR3 DNA reads TGTGCCTGGAGTGACGGGGGACAAGAGACCCAGTACTTC.

The sample holds a few counts of this clonotype. V gene TRBV6-2 or TRBV6-3 combines with J gene TRBJ2-5, with D unclear. This CDR3 contains 12 residues. V was cut by 5 bases and J by 5 bases, with 9 bases left in between. Per germline, CDR1 MNHEY and CDR2 SVGEGT. The CDR3 is CASSPAVETQYF. DNA for the CDR3: TGTGCCAGCAGTCCCGCCGTTGAGACCCAGTACTTC.

The V and J genes are TRBV18 and TRBJ2-5, with D unclear. V was cut by 6 bases and J by 5 bases, with 13 bases left in between. The CDR3 runs 13 residues. Germline V lookup: CDR1 KGHSH, CDR2 LQKENI. The CDR3 nucleotides read TGTGCCAGCTCCCTTACCAGGTCCGAGACCCAGTACTTC. Translated, it gives CASSLTRSETQYF.

This sequence joins TRBV2 and TRBJ1-5; no reliable D call. The V gene's germline CDR1 is SNHLY and CDR2 FYNNEI. The CDR3 runs 16 residues. V lost 4 bases and J 5 bases, leaving 18 bases between the germline ends. Here the CDR3 DNA reads TGTGCCAGCAGTGTGGCGGAGTCCTTCGGCGATCAGCCCCAGCATTTT. Its protein is CASSVAESFGDQPQHF.

This clonotype was found once. This chain connects TRBV7-3 to TRBJ2-1; D unclear. CDR3 size: 15 residues. The germline V gene encodes CDR1 SGHTA and CDR2 FQGTGA. Deletions cut 3 bases from V and 6 bases from J, with 15 bases between. This CDR3 reads CASSFPTMGSNEQFF. The CDR3 nucleotides read TGTGCCAGCAGCTTCCCCACGATGGGGTCCAATGAGCAGTTCTTC.

This clonotype was counted only a few times. The V and J genes are TRBV4-1 and TRBJ1-5; no clear D gene. Trimming removed 1 base at V and 1 base at J, with 17 bases between. Germline V lookup: CDR1 MGHRA, CDR2 YSYEKL. The CDR3 loop spans 18 amino acids. The CDR3 DNA follows: TGCGCCAGCAGCCAAGTCGTAGACGCCGACTTGAGCAATCAGCCCCAGCATTTT. Its protein product is CASSQVVDADLSNQPQHF.

The CDR3 sequence is CASSPRPTDTQYF. The CDR3 DNA follows: TGTGCCAGCAGTCCTCGCCCCACAGATACGCAGTATTTT. V and J are TRBV28 and TRBJ2-3; D is undetermined. This CDR3 has 13 amino acids. Germline values: CDR1 MDHEN, CDR2 SYDVKM. V lost 5 bases, J lost 2 bases, and 8 bases lay in between.

The CDR3 DNA follows: TGTGCCAGCAGTTCCTGGACAGGGGGCACAGATACGCAGTATTTT. Protein product: CASSSWTGGTDTQYF. The V and J genes are TRBV6-2 or TRBV6-3 and TRBJ2-3; 9 nucleotides line up with TRBD1. This CDR3 contains 15 residues. Germline CDR1 is MNHEY and CDR2 is SVGEGT. After removal of 4 bases from V and 1 base from J, the junction contained 3 bases not matched to a gene.